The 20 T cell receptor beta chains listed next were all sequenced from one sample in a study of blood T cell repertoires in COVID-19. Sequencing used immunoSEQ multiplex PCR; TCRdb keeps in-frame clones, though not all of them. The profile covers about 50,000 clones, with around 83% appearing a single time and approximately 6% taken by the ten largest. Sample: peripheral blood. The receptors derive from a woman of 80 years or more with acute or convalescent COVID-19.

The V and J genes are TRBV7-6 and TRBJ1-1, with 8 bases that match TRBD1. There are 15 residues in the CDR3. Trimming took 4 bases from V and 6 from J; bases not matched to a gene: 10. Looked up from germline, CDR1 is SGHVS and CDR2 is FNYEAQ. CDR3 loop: CASSSNPGQAAEAFF. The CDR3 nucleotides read TGTGCCAGCAGCTCTAACCCGGGACAGGCCGCTGAAGCTTTCTTT.

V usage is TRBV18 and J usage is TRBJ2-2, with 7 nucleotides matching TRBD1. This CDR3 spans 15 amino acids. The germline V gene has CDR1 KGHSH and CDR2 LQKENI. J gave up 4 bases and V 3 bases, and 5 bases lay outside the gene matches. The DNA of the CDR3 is TGTGCCAGCTCACCCCGGGACAGCCCCACCGGGGAGCTGTTTTTT. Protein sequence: CASSPRDSPTGELFF.

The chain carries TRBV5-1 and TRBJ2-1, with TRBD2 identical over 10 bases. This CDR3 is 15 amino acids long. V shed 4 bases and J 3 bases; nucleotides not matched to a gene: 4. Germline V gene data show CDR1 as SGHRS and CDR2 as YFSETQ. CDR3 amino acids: CASSPLAGDYNEQFF. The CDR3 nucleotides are TGCGCCAGCAGCCCTCTAGCGGGAGACTACAATGAGCAGTTCTTC.

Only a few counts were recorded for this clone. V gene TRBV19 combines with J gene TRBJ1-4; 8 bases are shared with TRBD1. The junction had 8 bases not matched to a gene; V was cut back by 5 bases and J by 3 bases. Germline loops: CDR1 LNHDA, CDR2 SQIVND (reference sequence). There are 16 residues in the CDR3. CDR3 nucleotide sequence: TGTGCCAGTAGTCAGGACAGGGTGTACTCTAATGAAAAACTGTTTTTT. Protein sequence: CASSQDRVYSNEKLFF.

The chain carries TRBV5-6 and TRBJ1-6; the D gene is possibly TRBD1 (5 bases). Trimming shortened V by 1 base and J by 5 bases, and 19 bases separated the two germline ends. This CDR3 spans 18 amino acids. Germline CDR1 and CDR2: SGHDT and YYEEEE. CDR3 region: CASSLLPLAGYDNSPLHF. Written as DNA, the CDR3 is TGTGCCAGCAGCTTGCTTCCGCTCGCAGGGTATGATAATTCACCCCTCCACTTT.

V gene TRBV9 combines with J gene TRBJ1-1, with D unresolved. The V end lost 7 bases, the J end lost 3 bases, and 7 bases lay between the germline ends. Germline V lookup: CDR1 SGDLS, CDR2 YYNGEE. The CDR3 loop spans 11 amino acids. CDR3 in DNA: TGTGCCAGCGGCAGCGACACTGAAGCTTTCTTT. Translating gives CASGSDTEAFF.

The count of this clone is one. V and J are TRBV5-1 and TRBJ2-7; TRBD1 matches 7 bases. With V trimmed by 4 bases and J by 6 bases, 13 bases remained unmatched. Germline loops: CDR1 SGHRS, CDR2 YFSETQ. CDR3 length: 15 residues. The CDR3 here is CASSAELGGIGEQYF. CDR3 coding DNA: TGCGCCAGCAGCGCGGAACTAGGGGGCATCGGCGAGCAGTACTTC.

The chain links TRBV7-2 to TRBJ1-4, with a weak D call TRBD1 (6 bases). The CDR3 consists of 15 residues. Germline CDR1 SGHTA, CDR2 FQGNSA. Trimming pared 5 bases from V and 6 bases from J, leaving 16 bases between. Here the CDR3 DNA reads TGTGCCAGCAGCCCTCGGGGGGGGGCTTATGAAAAACTGTTTTTT. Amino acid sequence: CASSPRGGAYEKLFF. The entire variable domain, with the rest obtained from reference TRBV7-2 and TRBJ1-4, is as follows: GAGVSQSPSNKVTEKGKDVELRCDPISGHTALYWYRQSLGQGLEFLIYFQGNSAPDKSGLPSDRFSAERTGGSVSTLTIQRTQQEDSAVYLCASSPRGGAYEKLFFGSGTQLSVL.

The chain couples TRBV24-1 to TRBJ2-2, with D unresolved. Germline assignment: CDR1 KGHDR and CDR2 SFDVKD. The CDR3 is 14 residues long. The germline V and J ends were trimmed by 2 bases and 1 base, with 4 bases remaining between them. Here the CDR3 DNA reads TGTGCCACCAGTGATTCAGGGAACACCGGGGAGCTGTTTTTT. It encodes CATSDSGNTGELFF.

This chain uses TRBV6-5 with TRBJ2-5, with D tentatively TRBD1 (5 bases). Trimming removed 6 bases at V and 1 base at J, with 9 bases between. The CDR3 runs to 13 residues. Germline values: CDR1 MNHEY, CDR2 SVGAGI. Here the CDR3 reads CASRTDTQETQYF. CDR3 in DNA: TGTGCCAGCAGAACGGACACCCAAGAGACCCAGTACTTC.

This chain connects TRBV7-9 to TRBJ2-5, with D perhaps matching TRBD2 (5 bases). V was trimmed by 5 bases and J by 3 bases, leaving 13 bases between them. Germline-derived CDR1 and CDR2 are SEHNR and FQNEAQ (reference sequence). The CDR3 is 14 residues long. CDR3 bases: TGTGCCAGCAGCCCTCGGACGGGGAAAGAGACCCAGTACTTC. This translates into CASSPRTGKETQYF.

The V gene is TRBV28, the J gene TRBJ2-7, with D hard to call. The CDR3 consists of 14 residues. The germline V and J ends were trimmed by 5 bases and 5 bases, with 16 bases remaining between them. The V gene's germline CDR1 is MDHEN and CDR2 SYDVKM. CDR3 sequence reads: CASSPPPLENEQYF. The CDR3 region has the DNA TGTGCCAGCAGTCCCCCTCCTTTAGAGAACGAGCAGTACTTC.

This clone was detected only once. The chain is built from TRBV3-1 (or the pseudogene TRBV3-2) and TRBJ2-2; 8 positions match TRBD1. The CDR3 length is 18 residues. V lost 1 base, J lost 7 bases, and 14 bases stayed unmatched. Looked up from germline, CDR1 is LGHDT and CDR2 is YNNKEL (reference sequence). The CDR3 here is CASSQVRRQGFYNGELFF. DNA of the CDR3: TGTGCCAGCAGCCAAGTTCGGAGACAGGGGTTTTATAACGGGGAGCTGTTTTTT.

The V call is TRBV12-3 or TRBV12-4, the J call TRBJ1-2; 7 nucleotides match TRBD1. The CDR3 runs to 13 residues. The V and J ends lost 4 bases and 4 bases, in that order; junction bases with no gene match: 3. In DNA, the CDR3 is TGTGCCAGCAGTTCACAGGGGCTCTATGGCTACACCTTC. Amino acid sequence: CASSSQGLYGYTF.

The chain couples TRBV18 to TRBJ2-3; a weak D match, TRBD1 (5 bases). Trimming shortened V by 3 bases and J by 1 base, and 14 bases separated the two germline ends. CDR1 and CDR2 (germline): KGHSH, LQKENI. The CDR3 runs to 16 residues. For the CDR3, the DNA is TGTGCCAGCTCACCTACGGGTCTAGGGGGCACAGATACGCAGTATTTT. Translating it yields CASSPTGLGGTDTQYF.

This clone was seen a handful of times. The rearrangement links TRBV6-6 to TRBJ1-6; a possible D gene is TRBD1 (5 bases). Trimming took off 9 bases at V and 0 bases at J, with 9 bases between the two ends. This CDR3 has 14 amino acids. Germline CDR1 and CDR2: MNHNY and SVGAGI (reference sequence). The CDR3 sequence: CASSRASYNSPLHF. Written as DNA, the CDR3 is TGTGCCAGTAGCAGGGCCTCCTATAATTCACCCCTCCACTTT.

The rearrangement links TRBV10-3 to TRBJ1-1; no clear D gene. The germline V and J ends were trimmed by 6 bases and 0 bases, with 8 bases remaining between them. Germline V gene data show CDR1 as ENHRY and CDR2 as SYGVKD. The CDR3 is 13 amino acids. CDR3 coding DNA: TGTGCCATCAGGAAACAGCTGAACACTGAAGCTTTCTTT. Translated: CAIRKQLNTEAFF.

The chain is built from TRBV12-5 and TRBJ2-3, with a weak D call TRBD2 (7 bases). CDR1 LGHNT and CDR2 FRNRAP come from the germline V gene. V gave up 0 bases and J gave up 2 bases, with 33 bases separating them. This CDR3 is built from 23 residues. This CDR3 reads CASGLVSSGYPRSAWGHTDTQYF. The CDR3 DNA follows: TGTGCTAGTGGTTTGGTTTCTAGCGGCTATCCGAGGTCGGCTTGGGGGCACACAGATACGCAGTATTTT.

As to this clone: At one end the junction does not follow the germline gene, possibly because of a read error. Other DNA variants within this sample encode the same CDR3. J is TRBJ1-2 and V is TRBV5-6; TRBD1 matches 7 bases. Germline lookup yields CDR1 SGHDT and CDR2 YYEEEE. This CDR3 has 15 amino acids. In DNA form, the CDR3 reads TGCGCCAGCAGCTTGATCAACCGGGACAGCTATGGCTACACCTTC. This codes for CASSLINRDSYGYTF.

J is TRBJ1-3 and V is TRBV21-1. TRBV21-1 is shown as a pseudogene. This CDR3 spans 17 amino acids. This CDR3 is CARAQIRTCCSGNTIYF. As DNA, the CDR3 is TGTGCCAGGGCCCAGATCCGGACTTGCTGCTCTGGAAACACCATATATTTT.